The T cell receptor (beta chain) described here comes from a study of neoadjuvant anti-PD-1 for oral cavity cancer. Study as a whole: Patients mostly received three to four biweekly nivolumab doses at 3 mg/kg before surgery. General study points: Higher pretreatment blood Treg/Th17 ratios correlated with higher pretreatment blood and lower post-treatment tumor TCRbeta clonality.

Time point of the sample: after neoadjuvant nivolumab, at surgical resection. V gave up 1 base and J gave up 4 bases, with 5 bases separating them. CDR3 length: 13 residues. Germline-derived CDR1 and CDR2 are SGHTA and FQGTGA. Notes on this clone: The antigen is not known.

Method: immunoSEQ multiplex PCR; TCRdb's copy keeps in-frame clones and lacks some. Of about 14,000 clones listed, 60% to 80% are singletons. J is TRBJ1-3 and V is TRBV7-3; no clear D gene. The receptor was derived from a person between 40 and 80 years old with oral cavity squamous cell carcinoma. The source was PBMCs, collected after nivolumab (anti-PD-1) treatment. The CDR3 DNA reads TGTGCCAGCAGCTTAATACCCGGAAACACCATATATTTT. This encodes CASSLIPGNTIYF.